One and the same sample provided the 32 T cell receptor beta chains below, sequenced in a study of T cell clonotyping in hematopoietic cell transplantation. Time point defined: recipient sample about 28 days before transplant, after cytoreduction. Only in-frame clones appear in the TCRdb table, and some are missing; sequencing was by immunoSEQ multiplex PCR. The repertoire holds roughly 29,000 clones, over 65% seen once, with around 7% in the top ten. This specimen consisted of peripheral blood mononuclear cells, obtained before stem cell transplant. All receptors derive from a woman between 25 and 40 years old with chronic myeloid leukemia. Some clones in this sample may be carry-over from other donors' samples.

V gene TRBV20-1 combines with J gene TRBJ1-2; 9 bases line up with TRBD1. Germline V gene sequence: CDR1 DFQATT, CDR2 SNEGSKA (reference sequence). The CDR3 is made up of 11 amino acids. With 5 bases clipped from V and 8 bases from J, the junction kept 3 bases outside the gene matches. CDR3 sequence: CSAGTGFGYTF. Here the CDR3 DNA reads TGCAGTGCTGGGACAGGGTTCGGCTACACCTTC.

In this sample, this clone turned up once. This sequence joins TRBV5-1 and TRBJ1-1; the D is unclear. V lost 4 bases and J lost 4, with 11 bases in between. This CDR3 comprises 13 residues. Germline V lookup: CDR1 SGHRS, CDR2 YFSETQ. The CDR3 sequence: CASSLTHLTEAFF. DNA of the CDR3: TGCGCCAGCAGCCTGACACACCTCACTGAAGCTTTCTTT.

The chain recombines TRBV30 with TRBJ1-5; D remains ambiguous. CDR1 is GTSNPN and CDR2 is SVGIG in the germline V gene (reference sequence). The CDR3 is made up of 13 amino acids. The V and J ends lost 6 bases and 3 bases respectively, with 12 bases between them. The CDR3 DNA is TGTGCCTGTTCCCCAGGTCACAATCAGCCCCAGCATTTT. This translates into CACSPGHNQPQHF.

In this sample, this clone turned up once. DNA for the CDR3: TGTGCCAGCAGCCAAGACCCAGGGCATGGCTACACCTTC. This gives the protein CASSQDPGHGYTF. This chain links TRBV4-2 with TRBJ1-2; D is possibly TRBD1 (5 bases). Germline CDR1 reads LGHNA; CDR2 reads YNFKEQ. V was cut by 0 bases and J by 6 bases, with 8 bases left in between. The CDR3 has 13 amino acids.

This clone was found once. The gene calls are TRBV4-3 and TRBJ2-2; 9 bases are a match to TRBD1. The CDR3 extends over 16 amino acids. V trimming: 2 bases; J trimming: 7 bases; junction bases outside the gene matches: 8. Germline V gene data show CDR1 as LGHNA and CDR2 as YSLEER. CDR3 DNA sequence: TGCGCCAGCAGCCAAACGGTAACAGGGGGCGACGGGGAGCTGTTTTTT. Its protein product is CASSQTVTGGDGELFF.

The J gene is TRBJ2-7, the V gene TRBV6-6; D gene uncertain. Germline CDR1 is MNHNY and CDR2 is SVGAGI (reference sequence). Trimming left V 9 bases short and J 1 base short, with 7 bases between. This CDR3 is built from 11 residues. The CDR3, as DNA: TGTGCCAGAGGCTATTCCTACGAGCAGTACTTC. Its protein is CARGYSYEQYF.

The chain recombines TRBV2 with TRBJ1-2; D ambiguous. The CDR3 length is 12 residues. V was pared by 3 bases and J by 7 bases, with 9 bases between. Germline V gene data show CDR1 as SNHLY and CDR2 as FYNNEI. The CDR3 spells CASSESLLGYTF. CDR3 nucleotide sequence: TGTGCCAGCAGTGAGTCCCTACTTGGCTACACCTTC.

This clone was observed a single time. The V and J genes are TRBV6-5 and TRBJ2-7; D may match TRBD1 or TRBD2 (5 bases each). There are 14 residues in the CDR3. Germline V CDR1 and CDR2: MNHEY, SVGAGI. Between the trimmed V and J ends, which lost 10 bases and 5 bases, there was a span of 21 bases. This CDR3 is CATRGFAAGDEQYF. The CDR3 DNA reads TGTGCCACGAGGGGATTCGCGGCTGGGGACGAGCAGTACTTC.

The V call is TRBV4-1, the J call TRBJ2-1; D could derive from TRBD1 or TRBD2 (6 bases each). Trimming removed 0 bases from V and 2 bases from J, with 8 bases in between. The V gene's germline CDR1 is MGHRA and CDR2 YSYEKL. The CDR3 has 15 residues. CDR3 nucleotides: TGCGCCAGCAGCCAAGACGGGGGCACCTACAATGAGCAGTTCTTC. Protein: CASSQDGGTYNEQFF.

CDR3 amino acids: CASSLGGTGGSYEQYV. CDR3 coding DNA: TGTGCCAGCAGCTTGGGAGGGACAGGGGGCTCCTACGAGCAGTACGTC. This chain links TRBV7-8 with TRBJ2-7; 11 nucleotides agree with TRBD1. V was pared by 3 bases and J by 0 bases, with 4 bases of the junction left unmatched. Germline V gene sequence: CDR1 SGHVS, CDR2 FQNEAQ. The CDR3 is 16 amino acids.

The genes are TRBV7-9 and TRBJ1-3; 8 bases fit TRBD1. Germline assignment: CDR1 SEHNR and CDR2 FQNEAQ (reference sequence). J lost 3 bases, V lost 1 base, and 2 bases had no gene match. The CDR3 covers 15 residues. CDR3 sequence reads: CASSLGQGIGNTIYF. The CDR3 DNA reads as TGTGCCAGCAGCTTAGGACAGGGGATTGGAAACACCATATATTTT.

The chain combines TRBV7-2 with TRBJ2-7, with D possibly matching TRBD1 (6 bases). The CDR3 sequence is 14 residues long. The germline gives CDR1 SGHTA, CDR2 FQGNSA. V shed 3 bases and J shed 6 bases, with 15 bases lying between them. The CDR3, as DNA: TGTGCCAGCAGCTTTGGCCCCAGGGGTGGCGAGCAGTACTTC. It translates to CASSFGPRGGEQYF. Looking up the rest from reference TRBV7-2 and TRBJ2-7 gives the full variable domain: GAGVSQSPSNKVTEKGKDVELRCDPISGHTALYWYRQSLGQGLEFLIYFQGNSAPDKSGLPSDRFSAERTGGSVSTLTIQRTQQEDSAVYLCASSFGPRGGEQYFGPGTRLTVT.

The chain couples TRBV28 to TRBJ1-6; D unresolved. Between the trimmed V and J ends, which lost 5 bases and 3 bases, there was a span of 11 bases. Looked up from germline, CDR1 is MDHEN and CDR2 is SYDVKM. This CDR3 spans 15 amino acids. CDR3 bases: TGTGCCAGCAGTCTGGGGATCGGCTATAATTCACCCCTCCACTTT. As protein: CASSLGIGYNSPLHF.

This clone came up a few times. The chain has TRBV5-1 and TRBJ1-6; 8 bases align to TRBD1. The germline V gene has CDR1 SGHRS and CDR2 YFSETQ. With 1 base clipped from V and 7 bases from J, the junction kept 4 bases outside the gene matches. The CDR3 runs 15 residues. CDR3 sequence (DNA): TGCGCCAGCAGCTTGTACGACAGGGGCAATTCACCCCTCCACTTT. Its protein is CASSLYDRGNSPLHF. The full variable domain, with the rest looked up from reference TRBV5-1 and TRBJ1-6, is KAGVTQTPRYLIKTRGQQVTLSCSPISGHRSVSWYQQTPGQGLQFLFEYFSETQRNKGNFPGRFSGRQFSNSRSEMNVSTLELGDSALYLCASSLYDRGNSPLHFGNGTRLTVT.

In its sample, this clone was seen once. This rearrangement joins TRBV2 to TRBJ1-2; D is undetermined. Germline-derived CDR1 and CDR2 are SNHLY and FYNNEI. V lost 7 bases, J lost 5 bases, and 14 bases lay in between. The CDR3 has 13 amino acids. The CDR3 bases are TGTGCCAGCAAAGCCCGGGTGGGGTATGGCTACACCTTC. Its protein is CASKARVGYGYTF.

V gene TRBV6-4 combines with J gene TRBJ2-1; D may be TRBD1 (6 bases). Germline CDR1 reads MRHNA; CDR2 reads SNTAGT. The length of the CDR3 is 14 residues. Trimming cost V 6 bases and J 4 bases, with 13 bases left between them. CDR3 nucleotide sequence: TGTGCCAGCAGCCATGGGGGCGAATACAATGAGCAGTTCTTC. This codes for CASSHGGEYNEQFF.

The chain is built from TRBV21-1 and TRBJ2-5. TRBV21-1 represents a pseudogene. This CDR3 comprises 13 residues. The CDR3 is CASRGMYQETQYF. Written as DNA, the CDR3 is TGTGCCAGCAGGGGAATGTACCAAGAGACCCAGTACTTC.

The chain is built from TRBV7-6 and TRBJ2-2, with D hard to call. V lost 4 bases and J lost 5, with 8 bases in between. The germline V gene encodes CDR1 SGHVS and CDR2 FNYEAQ. This CDR3 has 13 residues. CDR3 DNA sequence: TGTGCCAGCAGCTCGGAGCCTACCGGGGAGCTGTTTTTT. It encodes CASSSEPTGELFF.

The rearrangement joins TRBV28 to TRBJ1-5; no clear D gene. There are 13 residues in the CDR3. Trimming pared 7 bases from V and 5 bases from J, leaving 12 bases between. Germline CDR1 and CDR2: MDHEN and SYDVKM. The CDR3 DNA is TGTGCCAGCAACCCCCCCTCGTATCAGCCCCAGCATTTT. Translating it yields CASNPPSYQPQHF. The full variable domain, in which reference TRBV28 and TRBJ1-5 provide the parts outside the CDR3, is DVKVTQSSRYLVKRTGEKVFLECVQDMDHENMFWYRQDPGLGLRLIYFSYDVKMKEKGDIPEGYSVSREKKERFSLILESASTNQTSMYLCASNPPSYQPQHFGDGTRLSIL.

The rearrangement links TRBV25-1 to TRBJ2-3; 8 bases fit TRBD2. CDR1 is MGHDK, CDR2 SYGVNS, per germline. The CDR3 has 15 amino acids. Trimming took 3 bases from V and 5 from J; bases not matched to a gene: 7. This CDR3 reads CASSDAGGRRDTQYF. The CDR3 coding sequence is TGTGCCAGCAGTGATGCGGGGGGCCGGAGAGATACGCAGTATTTT. The variable domain in full, with the rest retrieved from reference TRBV25-1 and TRBJ2-3, is EADIYQTPRYLVIGTGKKITLECSQTMGHDKMYWYQQDPGMELHLIHYSYGVNSTEKGDLSSESTVSRIRTEHFPLTLESARPSHTSQYLCASSDAGGRRDTQYFGPGTRLTVL.

The rearrangement joins TRBV11-2 to TRBJ2-7, with D possibly TRBD2 on 5 matching bases. This CDR3 region has 14 residues. CDR1 SGHAT and CDR2 FQNNGV come from the germline V gene. Trimming removed 2 bases from V and 6 bases from J, with 14 bases in between. This CDR3 is CASSLTTGWGEQYV. The DNA of the CDR3 is TGTGCCAGCAGCTTAACGACGGGATGGGGCGAGCAGTACGTC.

DNA for the CDR3: TGTGCCAGCACCCTCGACAGGTACCAGCATTTT. The encoded protein is CASTLDRYQHF. The chain has TRBV2 and TRBJ1-5, with D tentatively TRBD1 (6 bases). V dropped 7 bases and J dropped 12 bases, with 13 bases sitting between them. CDR1 and CDR2 from the germline V gene are SNHLY and FYNNEI. CDR3 size: 11 residues.

By sample fraction, this clone is medium-sized (0.01 to 0.1%). The chain couples TRBV7-6 to TRBJ2-3; a weak D match, TRBD1 (5 bases). V was cut by 5 bases and J by 11 bases, with 14 bases left in between. The CDR3 loop spans 12 amino acids. Germline lookup yields CDR1 SGHVS and CDR2 FNYEAQ. Here the CDR3 reads CASSAGSVKQYF. The DNA of the CDR3 is TGTGCCAGCAGCGCAGGGTCCGTGAAGCAGTATTTT.

The rearrangement uses TRBV6-6 and TRBJ2-5; the D is unclear. The CDR3 has 11 residues. The germline V gene has CDR1 MNHNY and CDR2 SVGAGI (reference sequence). Trimming left V 4 bases short and J 5 bases short, with 5 bases between. The CDR3 region is CASSLWETQYF. CDR3 in DNA: TGTGCCAGCAGTTTGTGGGAGACCCAGTACTTC.

This sequence joins TRBV7-2 and TRBJ2-7; TRBD1 might be the D (5 bases). This CDR3 region has 13 residues. CDR1 is SGHTA, CDR2 FQGNSA, per germline. Deletions cut 2 bases from V and 5 bases from J, with 10 bases between. The CDR3 sequence is CASSLKTGHEQYF. The CDR3, as DNA: TGTGCCAGCAGCTTAAAAACAGGTCACGAGCAGTACTTC.

This clone is labeled medium-sized. The V call is TRBV15, the J call TRBJ2-7, with 7 bases identical to TRBD1. Germline assignment: CDR1 LNHNV and CDR2 YYDKDF (reference sequence). V lost 1 base to trimming and J lost 4 bases; unmatched junction nucleotides: 10. The CDR3 length is 16 residues. CDR3 sequence (DNA): TGTGCCACCAGCAGAGGAGATGGACAGGCAAATTACGAGCAGTACTTC. This codes for CATSRGDGQANYEQYF.

The rearrangement links TRBV5-1 to TRBJ1-5; D is possibly TRBD1 (6 bases). The CDR3 covers 15 residues. From germline, CDR1 is SGHRS and CDR2 YFSETQ. V was clipped by 2 bases and J by 0 bases, with 9 bases between them. The CDR3 here is CASSLGGFSNQPQHF. Here the CDR3 DNA reads TGCGCCAGCAGCTTAGGGGGTTTTAGCAATCAGCCCCAGCATTTT.

This clone was observed a single time. The rearrangement links TRBV30 to TRBJ1-4; D not certain. Deletions cut 4 bases from V and 8 bases from J, with 11 bases between. Germline-derived CDR1 and CDR2 are GTSNPN and SVGIG (reference sequence). The CDR3 has 12 residues. The CDR3 sequence: CAWNRVGEKLFF. DNA of the CDR3: TGTGCCTGGAATAGGGTTGGGGAAAAACTGTTTTTT.

This clone was seen once. V usage is TRBV30 and J usage is TRBJ1-1; weak D call: TRBD1 (6 bases). CDR3 size: 14 residues. Trimming stripped 1 base from V and 5 bases from J, with 14 bases between. Germline-derived CDR1 and CDR2 are GTSNPN and SVGIG (reference sequence). CDR3 nucleotide sequence: TGTGCCTGGAGTGAGGGGCAGGGGAGGACTGAAGCTTTCTTT. Its protein product is CAWSEGQGRTEAFF.

This clone was seen only once. This chain uses TRBV6-6 with TRBJ1-2, with 9 nucleotides matching TRBD1. In germline, CDR1 is MNHNY, CDR2 SVGAGI (reference sequence). The CDR3 runs 14 residues. V was pared by 7 bases and J by 10 bases, with 13 bases of the junction left unmatched. The CDR3 sequence is CASTISGTGTIYTF. In DNA form, the CDR3 reads TGTGCCAGCACCATCTCTGGGACAGGGACCATCTACACCTTC.

The V and J genes are TRBV4-1 and TRBJ2-7; the D is unclear. The germline V gene has CDR1 MGHRA and CDR2 YSYEKL. CDR3 length equals 12 residues. V was clipped by 0 bases and J by 5 bases, with 5 bases between them. The CDR3 sequence is CASSQETNEQYF. DNA of the CDR3: TGCGCCAGCAGCCAAGAGACGAACGAGCAGTACTTC.

The CDR3 is CASSYRRTGELFF. DNA of the CDR3: TGTGCCAGCAGCTACCGCAGGACCGGGGAGCTGTTTTTT. This rearrangement joins TRBV7-2 to TRBJ2-2, with D unclear. This CDR3 has 13 amino acids. Germline CDR1 reads SGHTA; CDR2 reads FQGNSA. The V and J ends lost 4 bases and 5 bases respectively, with 8 bases between them.